The sequence of this T cell receptor (beta chain) was determined in a study of blood T cells in healthy people across ages. Findings of the study overall: CMV status of donors was unknown, possibly confounding expanded clonotype changes. In older individuals, TCR beta diversity per million T cells was lower, falling roughly linearly with age.

To note about this clonotype: Its cognate antigen is unknown.

After removal of 5 bases from V and 2 bases from J, the junction contained 3 bases not matched to a gene. Germline-derived CDR1 and CDR2 are SGHDT and YYEEEE. CDR3 length: 14 amino acids. A J-beta primer mix and a sample-barcoded 5' primer were used in a second PCR of roughly 7 to 12 cycles. Every molecule of cDNA carried a tag from a template-switch adaptor with 12 random nucleotides. TCRdb reprocessed the 5' RACE reads with MiXCR, giving one entry per CDR3 protein. In the table there are roughly 1.6 million distinct CDR3 sequences, roughly 30% of which are singletons. Per sample, no less than 5 micrograms of total RNA were extracted.

The chain combines TRBV5-6 with TRBJ1-5, with 8 bases identical to TRBD1. The source material was blood. The source is a woman in her thirties in good health. The CDR3 region has the DNA TGTGCCAGCAGTTCAGGGGGCCGCAATCAGCCCCAGCATTTT. Encoded protein: CASSSGGRNQPQHF. Supplemented by reference TRBV5-6 and TRBJ1-5, the full variable domain reads DAGVTQSPTHLIKTRGQQVTLRCSPKSGHDTVSWYQQALGQGPQFIFQYYEEEERQRGNFPDRFSGHQFPNYSSELNVNALLLGDSALYLCASSSGGRNQPQHFGDGTRLSIL.